This T cell receptor (beta chain) was found in a study of tumor T cells in aggressive B-cell lymphoma. Details on this clone: One end of the junction varies from germline; a read error may be responsible.

Per the germline V gene, CDR1 is LNHDA and CDR2 is SQIVND (reference sequence). This CDR3 has 14 amino acids. Clones were read by immunoSEQ multiplex PCR, and TCRdb kept only the in-frame ones, dropping some. The sample contains about 5,100 clones, roughly 93% of which appear only once. The source material was tumor tissue. This TCR was sampled from an adult with diffuse large B cell lymphoma. The rearrangement joins TRBV19 to TRBJ1-2; unclear D gene. CDR3 sequence reads: CASSIRMENYGYTF. The CDR3, as DNA: TGTGCCAGTAGTATTAGGATGGAGAACTATGGCTACACTTTC.